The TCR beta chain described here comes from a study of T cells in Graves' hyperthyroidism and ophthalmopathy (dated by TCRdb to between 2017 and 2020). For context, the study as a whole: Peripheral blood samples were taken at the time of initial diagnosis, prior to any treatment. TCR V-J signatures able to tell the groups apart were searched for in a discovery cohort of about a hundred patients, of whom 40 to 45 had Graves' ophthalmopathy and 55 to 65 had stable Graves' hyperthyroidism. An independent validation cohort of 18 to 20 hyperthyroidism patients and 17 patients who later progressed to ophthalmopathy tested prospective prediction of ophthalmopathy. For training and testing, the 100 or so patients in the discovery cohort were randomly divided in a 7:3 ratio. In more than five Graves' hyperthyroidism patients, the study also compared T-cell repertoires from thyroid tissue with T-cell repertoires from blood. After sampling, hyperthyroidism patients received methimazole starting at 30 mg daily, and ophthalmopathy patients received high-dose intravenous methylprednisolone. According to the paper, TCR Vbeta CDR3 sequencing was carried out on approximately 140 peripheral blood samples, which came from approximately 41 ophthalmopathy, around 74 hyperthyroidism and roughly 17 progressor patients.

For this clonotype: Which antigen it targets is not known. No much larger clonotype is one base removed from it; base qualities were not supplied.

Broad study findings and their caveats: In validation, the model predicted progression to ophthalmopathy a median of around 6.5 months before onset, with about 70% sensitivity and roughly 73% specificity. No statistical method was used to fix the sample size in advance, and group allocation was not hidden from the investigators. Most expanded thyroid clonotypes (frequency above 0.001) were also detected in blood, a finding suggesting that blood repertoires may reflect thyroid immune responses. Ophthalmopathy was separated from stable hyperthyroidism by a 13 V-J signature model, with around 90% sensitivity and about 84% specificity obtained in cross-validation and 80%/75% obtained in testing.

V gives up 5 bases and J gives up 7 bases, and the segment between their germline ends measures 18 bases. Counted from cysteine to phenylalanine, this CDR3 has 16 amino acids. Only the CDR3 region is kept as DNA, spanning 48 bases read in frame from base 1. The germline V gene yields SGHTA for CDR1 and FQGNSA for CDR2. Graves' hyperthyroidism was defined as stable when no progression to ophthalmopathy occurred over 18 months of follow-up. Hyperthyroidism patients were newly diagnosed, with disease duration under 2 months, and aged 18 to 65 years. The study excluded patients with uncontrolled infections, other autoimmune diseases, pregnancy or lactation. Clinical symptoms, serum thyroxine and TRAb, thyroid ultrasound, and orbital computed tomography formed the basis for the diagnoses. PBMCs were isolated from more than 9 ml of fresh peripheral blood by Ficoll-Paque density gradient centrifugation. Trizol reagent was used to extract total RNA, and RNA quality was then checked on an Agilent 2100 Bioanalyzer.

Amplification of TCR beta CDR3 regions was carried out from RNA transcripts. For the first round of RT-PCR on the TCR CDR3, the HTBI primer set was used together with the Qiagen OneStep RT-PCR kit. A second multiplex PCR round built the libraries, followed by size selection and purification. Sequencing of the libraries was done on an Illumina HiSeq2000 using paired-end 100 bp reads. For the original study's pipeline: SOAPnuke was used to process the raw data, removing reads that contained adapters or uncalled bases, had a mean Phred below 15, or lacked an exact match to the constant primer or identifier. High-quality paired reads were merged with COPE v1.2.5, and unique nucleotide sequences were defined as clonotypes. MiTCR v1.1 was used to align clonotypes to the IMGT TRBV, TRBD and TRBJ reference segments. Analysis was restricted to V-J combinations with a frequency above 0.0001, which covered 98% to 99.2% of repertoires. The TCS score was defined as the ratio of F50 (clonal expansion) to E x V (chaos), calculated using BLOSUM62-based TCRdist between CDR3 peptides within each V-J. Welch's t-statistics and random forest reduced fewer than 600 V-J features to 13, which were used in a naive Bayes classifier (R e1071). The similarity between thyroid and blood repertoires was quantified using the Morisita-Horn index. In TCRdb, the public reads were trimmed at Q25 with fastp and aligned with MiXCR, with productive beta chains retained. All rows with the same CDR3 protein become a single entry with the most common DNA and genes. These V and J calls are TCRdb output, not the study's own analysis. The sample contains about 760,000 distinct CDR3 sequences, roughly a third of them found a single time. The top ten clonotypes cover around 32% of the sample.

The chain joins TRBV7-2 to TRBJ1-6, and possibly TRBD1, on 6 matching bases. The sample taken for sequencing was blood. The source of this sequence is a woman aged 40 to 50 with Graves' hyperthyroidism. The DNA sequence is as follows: TGTGCCAGCAGCCAACATAGGGGGGTCCTGAATTCACCCCTCCACTTT. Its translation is CASSQHRGVLNSPLHF. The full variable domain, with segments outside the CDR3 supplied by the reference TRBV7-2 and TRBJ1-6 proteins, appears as GAGVSQSPSNKVTEKGKDVELRCDPISGHTALYWYRQSLGQGLEFLIYFQGNSAPDKSGLPSDRFSAERTGGSVSTLTIQRTQQEDSAVYLCASSQHRGVLNSPLHFGNGTRLTVT.